The 22 T cell receptor beta chains given below trace back to one sample, sequenced in a study of cytomegalovirus exposure and HLA in healthy donors. 13 Jbeta primers and 60 Vbeta primers were used for the PCR. Data came from immunoSEQ multiplex PCR; TCRdb stores just in-frame clones and leaves some out. The sample carries under 200,000 clones, 75% to 90% recorded once. The specimen sequenced was PBMCs. The origin of the receptors is a man between 18 and 29 years old in good health and CMV-seropositive.

The table lists this clone with a count of one. CDR3 in amino acids: CASSGQGSGELFF. The CDR3 region has the DNA TGTGCCAGCAGTGGACAGGGTAGCGGGGAGCTGTTTTTT. The V gene is TRBV2, the J gene TRBJ2-2; 7 bases fit TRBD1. The CDR3 totals 13 residues. Germline CDR1 SNHLY, CDR2 FYNNEI. With V trimmed by 4 bases and J by 7 bases, 3 bases remained unmatched.

The chain carries TRBV7-9 and TRBJ2-2; D possibly corresponds to TRBD1 (7 bases). The CDR3 covers 14 residues. V lost 5 bases, J lost 6 bases, and 13 bases lay in between. The V gene's germline CDR1 is SEHNR and CDR2 FQNEAQ (reference sequence). CDR3 DNA: TGTGCCAGCAGCCCCCAGGGGGAGGCCGGGGAGCTGTTTTTT. Protein product: CASSPQGEAGELFF.

V usage is TRBV2 and J usage is TRBJ1-2, with D possibly matching TRBD1 (5 bases). Germline CDR1 SNHLY, CDR2 FYNNEI. The V gene lost 4 bases and the J gene lost 5 bases, with 5 bases spanning the gap. CDR3 length: 11 amino acids. The CDR3 reads CASSGTYGYTF. As DNA, the CDR3 is TGTGCCAGCAGTGGGACATATGGCTACACCTTC.

CDR3 loop: CASSLGAGIRNEQYF. The CDR3, as DNA: TGTGCCAGCAGCTTGGGGGCGGGGATAAGAAACGAGCAGTACTTC. The gene calls are TRBV5-6 and TRBJ2-7; TRBD2 is a possible D gene (6 bases). V shed 0 bases and J shed 5 bases, with 15 bases lying between them. The CDR3 contains 15 residues. Germline-derived CDR1 and CDR2 are SGHDT and YYEEEE. Full variable domain (remainder filled in from reference TRBV5-6 and TRBJ2-7): DAGVTQSPTHLIKTRGQQVTLRCSPKSGHDTVSWYQQALGQGPQFIFQYYEEEERQRGNFPDRFSGHQFPNYSSELNVNALLLGDSALYLCASSLGAGIRNEQYFGPGTRLTVT.

This chain joins TRBV6-6 and TRBJ2-1; possibly TRBD1 for D (5 bases). CDR1 and CDR2 from the germline V gene are MNHNY and SVGAGI (reference sequence). V was shortened by 3 bases and J by 4 bases, with 10 bases between the two germline ends. CDR3 length: 14 amino acids. The CDR3 region is CASSYGAAYNEQFF. The CDR3 coding sequence is TGTGCCAGCAGTTATGGGGCAGCGTACAATGAGCAGTTCTTC.

The CDR3 coding sequence is TGTGCCAGCAGTCGGAGGGGAGAGACCCAGTACTTC. It yields the protein CASSRRGETQYF. J is TRBJ2-5 and V is TRBV27; the D gene is possibly TRBD2 (6 bases). This CDR3 has 12 amino acids. CDR1 and CDR2 from the germline V gene are MNHEY and SMNVEV (reference sequence). V was clipped by 5 bases and J by 4 bases, with 8 bases between them.

The chain has TRBV9 and TRBJ1-1; 9 bases are a match to TRBD1. The V segment lost 2 bases and the J segment 1 base; nucleotides outside the gene matches: 9. Germline V lookup: CDR1 SGDLS, CDR2 YYNGEE. This CDR3 has 17 amino acids. This chain's CDR3 is CASSVRGQGIGNTEAFF. DNA for the CDR3: TGTGCCAGCAGCGTTCGGGGACAGGGTATCGGGAACACTGAAGCTTTCTTT.

This chain links TRBV6-1 with TRBJ1-5, with TRBD1 identical over 7 bases. J lost 4 bases, V lost 6 bases, and 3 bases had no gene match. The CDR3 is made up of 13 amino acids. In germline, CDR1 is MNHNS, CDR2 SASEGT. As DNA, the CDR3 is TGTGCCAGCAGGGAGGGGGCGAATCAGCCCCAGCATTTT. Its protein product is CASREGANQPQHF.

In nucleotides, the CDR3 is TGTGCCAGCAGTTACTCGGTGCCAGGGTACAATCAGCCCCAGCATTTT. Translated, it gives CASSYSVPGYNQPQHF. The chain couples TRBV6-5 to TRBJ1-5, with D perhaps TRBD1 (5 bases). From germline, CDR1 is MNHEY and CDR2 SVGAGI. Trimming stripped 0 bases from V and 3 bases from J, with 12 bases between. This CDR3 spans 16 amino acids.

The V and J genes are TRBV6-4 and TRBJ2-1; no definite D call. Germline V gene lookup returns CDR1 MRHNA and CDR2 SNTAGT. This CDR3 region has 15 residues. The V end was cut by 4 bases, the J end by 4 bases, with 14 bases between. In DNA, the CDR3 is TGTGCCAGCAGTGTAGCAGAGCCCCTATACAATGAGCAGTTCTTC. Protein sequence: CASSVAEPLYNEQFF.

This clone has just a few counts. The J gene is TRBJ2-1, the V gene TRBV6-6, with D maybe TRBD2 (6 bases). Looked up from germline, CDR1 is MNHNY and CDR2 is SVGAGI (reference sequence). Trimming shortened V by 5 bases and J by 6 bases, and 8 bases separated the two germline ends. The CDR3 has 12 residues. The chain's CDR3 is CASSGGINEQFF. CDR3 bases: TGTGCCAGCAGTGGGGGGATCAATGAGCAGTTCTTC.

The chain is built from TRBV18 and TRBJ2-3, with 8 bases identical to TRBD2. Per the germline V gene, CDR1 is KGHSH and CDR2 is LQKENI. The CDR3 has 14 amino acids. Trimming at V came to 1 base and at J to 8 bases, leaving 5 bases not matched to a gene. CDR3 sequence reads: CASSPQAGGGTQYF. DNA for the CDR3: TGTGCCAGCTCACCACAGGCCGGGGGGGGTACGCAGTATTTT.

Regarding this clone: Different DNA sequences within this sample yield the same CDR3. The chain couples TRBV5-1 to TRBJ2-2, with 10 bases that match TRBD1. This CDR3 region has 17 residues. The germline V gene encodes CDR1 SGHRS and CDR2 YFSETQ. The junction had 5 bases not matched to a gene; V was cut back by 0 bases and J by 3 bases. The CDR3 loop reads CASSLGWDRGDTGELFF. CDR3 nucleotide sequence: TGCGCCAGCAGCTTGGGCTGGGACAGGGGTGACACCGGGGAGCTGTTTTTT.

V is TRBV19 and J is TRBJ2-3; D is possibly TRBD2 (6 bases). Per the germline V gene, CDR1 is LNHDA and CDR2 is SQIVND (reference sequence). V dropped 7 bases and J dropped 4 bases, with 24 bases sitting between them. This CDR3 is built from 17 residues. CDR3 amino acids: CASTLEGGRDPADTQYF. The DNA for the CDR3 is TGTGCCAGTACCCTGGAGGGCGGAAGAGATCCCGCAGATACGCAGTATTTT.

The chain is built from TRBV6-1 and TRBJ2-3; TRBD1 might be the D (5 bases). Trimming shortened V by 1 base and J by 2 bases, and 13 bases separated the two germline ends. The CDR3 has 16 residues. Germline assignment: CDR1 MNHNS and CDR2 SASEGT. CDR3 sequence: CASSEVAGKYTDTQYF. In DNA form, the CDR3 reads TGTGCCAGCAGTGAAGTGGCAGGGAAGTACACAGATACGCAGTATTTT.

The rearrangement joins TRBV30 to TRBJ2-3, with D tentatively TRBD1 (5 bases). Germline CDR1 reads GTSNPN; CDR2 reads SVGIG (reference sequence). Trimming removed 4 bases at V and 2 bases at J, with 19 bases between. The CDR3 is 16 amino acids. The chain's CDR3 is CAWTKIIGAATDTQYF. The CDR3 DNA sequence: TGTGCCTGGACTAAGATTATAGGGGCTGCCACAGATACGCAGTATTTT.

CDR3 in amino acids: CASSTEAQETQYF. As DNA, the CDR3 is TGTGCCAGCAGCACCGAGGCCCAAGAGACCCAGTACTTC. J is TRBJ2-5 and V is TRBV5-4; no definite D call. Germline CDR1 reads SGHNT; CDR2 reads YYREEE (reference sequence). The CDR3 totals 13 residues. Trimming pared 4 bases from V and 1 base from J, leaving 8 bases between. Supplemented by reference TRBV5-4 and TRBJ2-5, the full variable domain reads ETGVTQSPTHLIKTRGQQVTLRCSSQSGHNTVSWYQQALGQGPQFIFQYYREEENGRGNFPPRFSGLQFPNYSSELNVNALELDDSALYLCASSTEAQETQYFGPGTRLLVL.

This clone was found a few times. The V and J genes are TRBV7-9 and TRBJ1-1; a weak D match, TRBD1 (5 bases). V lost 6 bases, J lost 3 bases, and 8 bases lay in between. The CDR3 has 12 amino acids. CDR1 and CDR2 (germline): SEHNR, FQNEAQ (reference sequence). The DNA for the CDR3 is TGTGCCAGCAGACGGGGGGACACTGAAGCTTTCTTT. Translating it yields CASRRGDTEAFF.

This chain uses TRBV9 with TRBJ2-3, with TRBD2 matching 8 bases. Germline CDR1 is SGDLS and CDR2 is YYNGEE. The CDR3 has 14 residues. Trimming removed 3 bases from V and 2 bases from J; junction bases left unmatched: 2. The CDR3 DNA is TGTGCCAGCAGCGCGACTAGCGCCACAGATACGCAGTATTTT. This gives the protein CASSATSATDTQYF.

This chain joins TRBV7-9 and TRBJ1-5; 8 nucleotides match TRBD1. Trimming removed 6 bases from V and 5 bases from J; junction bases left unmatched: 6. CDR3 length: 14 residues. The germline gives CDR1 SEHNR, CDR2 FQNEAQ (reference sequence). The CDR3 spells CASRGGQGDQPQHF. The CDR3 region has the DNA TGTGCCAGCAGAGGCGGACAGGGAGATCAGCCCCAGCATTTT.

This clone was seen a single time. The rearrangement uses TRBV4-3 and TRBJ1-2; TRBD1 is a possible D gene (6 bases). The V and J ends lost 0 bases and 8 bases respectively, with 16 bases between them. Germline lookup yields CDR1 LGHNA and CDR2 YSLEER. This CDR3 comprises 15 residues. The CDR3 reads CASSQDWGRALGYTF. Here the CDR3 DNA reads TGCGCCAGCAGCCAAGATTGGGGGCGGGCATTAGGCTACACCTTC.

V gene TRBV7-2 combines with J gene TRBJ2-3, with D possibly TRBD2 on 5 matching bases. The CDR3 length is 16 residues. The germline V gene has CDR1 SGHTA and CDR2 FQGNSA. With 1 base removed from V and 2 bases from J, the gap between germline ends came to 13 bases. CDR3 nucleotides: TGTGCCAGCAGCTTAGTATTGGGAGCGTACACAGATACGCAGTATTTT. Translated: CASSLVLGAYTDTQYF.